A single sample gave rise to the 24 T cell receptor beta chains below, sequenced in a study of blood T cell repertoires in COVID-19. Assay used: immunoSEQ multiplex PCR; TCRdb lists only in-frame clones, some missing. The table includes about 200,000 clones, approximately 85% detected once. Sequenced input: peripheral blood. The receptors were gathered from a woman of 80 years or more with COVID-19, enrolled during active disease.

The chain employs TRBV9 and TRBJ2-1, with 11 bases aligning to TRBD2. Germline lookup yields CDR1 SGDLS and CDR2 YYNGEE. The CDR3 has 21 residues. V dropped 0 bases and J dropped 0; count of bases not matched to a gene: 14. The CDR3, as DNA: TGTGCCAGCAGCGTAGTTAGTAGCGGGAGGGTGGGACCCAGCTCCTACAATGAGCAGTTCTTC. It translates to CASSVVSSGRVGPSSYNEQFF.

As regards this clone: The sample contains more than one DNA sequence encoding this CDR3. The chain links TRBV11-2 to TRBJ1-6; no definite D call. Trimming pared 0 bases from V and 9 bases from J, leaving 6 bases between. CDR1 and CDR2 from the germline V gene are SGHAT and FQNNGV. The CDR3 totals 13 residues. The CDR3 sequence: CASSLDRGSPLHF. Written as DNA, the CDR3 is TGTGCCAGCAGCTTAGATCGGGGTTCACCCCTCCACTTT.

V is TRBV5-1 and J is TRBJ1-3; weak D call: TRBD1 (6 bases). V lost 3 bases and J 0 bases, leaving 13 bases between the germline ends. The CDR3 covers 16 residues. Germline CDR1 reads SGHRS; CDR2 reads YFSETQ. CDR3 in amino acids: CASSSRGGSSGNTIYF. CDR3 coding DNA: TGCGCCAGCAGCTCCAGGGGAGGGAGCTCTGGAAACACCATATATTTT.

V usage is TRBV28 and J usage is TRBJ1-4; D is undetermined. The CDR3 is 13 amino acids. Per the germline V gene, CDR1 is MDHEN and CDR2 is SYDVKM. Trimming removed 10 bases from V and 1 base from J, with 10 bases in between. CDR3 sequence: CATERLTNEKLFF. The CDR3 DNA is TGTGCCACTGAGCGTTTAACTAATGAAAAACTGTTTTTT.

This clone turned up a few times. The chain carries TRBV3-1 (or the pseudogene TRBV3-2) and TRBJ2-2; D possibly corresponds to TRBD2 (5 bases). Trimming stripped 4 bases from V and 2 bases from J, with 8 bases between. The CDR3 has 14 residues. Germline values: CDR1 LGHDT, CDR2 YNNKEL (reference sequence). CDR3 residues: CASSLGLNTGELFF. Written as DNA, the CDR3 is TGTGCCAGCAGCCTCGGACTTAACACCGGGGAGCTGTTTTTT.

This chain connects TRBV18 to TRBJ2-5, with TRBD1 as a possible D gene (6 bases). V lost 0 bases to trimming and J lost 0 bases, with 8 bases between them. In germline, CDR1 is KGHSH, CDR2 LQKENI. The CDR3 consists of 15 residues. Here the CDR3 reads CASSPPDSYQETQYF. The DNA of the CDR3 is TGTGCCAGCTCACCACCGGACAGCTACCAAGAGACCCAGTACTTC. Full variable domain (missing parts from reference TRBV18 and TRBJ2-5): NAGVMQNPRHLVRRRGQEARLRCSPMKGHSHVYWYRQLPEEGLKFMVYLQKENIIDESGMPKERFSAEFPKEGPSILRIQQVVRGDSAAYFCASSPPDSYQETQYFGPGTRLLVL.

The chain joins TRBV6-5 to TRBJ2-2, with D possibly matching TRBD1 (6 bases). CDR1 MNHEY and CDR2 SVGAGI come from the germline V gene. This CDR3 contains 13 residues. V was clipped by 5 bases and J by 5 bases, with 9 bases between them. The CDR3: CASSPQGTGELFF. In DNA, the CDR3 is TGTGCCAGCAGTCCACAGGGAACCGGGGAGCTGTTTTTT.

This chain uses TRBV24-1 with TRBJ1-2, with TRBD1 identical over 8 bases. The germline V gene has CDR1 KGHDR and CDR2 SFDVKD. The ends lost 0 bases at V and 5 bases at J; junction bases unmatched: 7. The CDR3 is 16 residues long. The CDR3 region is CATSDLGAGGEYGYTF. CDR3 DNA sequence: TGTGCCACCAGTGATTTGGGAGCAGGGGGCGAGTATGGCTACACCTTC.

The chain combines TRBV28 with TRBJ2-4; TRBD1 matches 8 bases. Germline V gene sequence: CDR1 MDHEN, CDR2 SYDVKM. Trimming removed 5 bases from V and 1 base from J; junction bases left unmatched: 4. The CDR3 is 15 amino acids. The CDR3 region is CASSAGGKAKNIQYF. CDR3 sequence (DNA): TGTGCCAGCAGTGCAGGGGGCAAGGCCAAAAACATTCAGTACTTC.

The chain's CDR3 is CASSSDPGTYGYTF. The CDR3 nucleotides read TGTGCCAGCAGTTCCGACCCGGGAACCTATGGCTACACCTTC. V is TRBV28 and J is TRBJ1-2; D ambiguous. V was cut by 4 bases and J by 4 bases, with 13 bases left in between. This CDR3 has 14 residues. Germline CDR1 reads MDHEN; CDR2 reads SYDVKM.

This sequence joins TRBV20-1 and TRBJ2-1; no clear D gene. The CDR3 is 11 amino acids. Trimming took 1 base from V and 10 from J, leaving 8 bases between them. Germline CDR1 is DFQATT and CDR2 is SNEGSKA (reference sequence). The CDR3 DNA reads as TGCAGTGCTAGAGTCAGGCGCGAGCAGTTCTTC. This translates into CSARVRREQFF.

This clone showed up just a few times. The chain links TRBV18 to TRBJ1-6; D remains unclear. The length of the CDR3 is 14 residues. Deletions cut 2 bases from V and 8 bases from J, with 10 bases between. In germline, CDR1 is KGHSH, CDR2 LQKENI. This CDR3 is CASSPGSLDSPLHF. The DNA of the CDR3 is TGTGCCAGCTCACCAGGCTCTCTGGATTCACCCCTCCACTTT.

The DNA of the CDR3 is TGTGCCAGCAGCTTAGGTCCAGGGCTAAACGATGGCTACACCTTC. Amino acids: CASSLGPGLNDGYTF. The chain carries TRBV7-2 and TRBJ1-2; D might be TRBD1 (5 bases). In germline, CDR1 is SGHTA, CDR2 FQGNSA. Trimming removed 1 base at V and 6 bases at J, with 15 bases between. The CDR3 has 15 amino acids.

The genes are TRBV21-1 and TRBJ2-7; the D segment call TRBD1 is taken from the table without a DNA check. TRBV21-1 is an annotated pseudogene. The CDR3 runs to 19 residues. The CDR3 nucleotides read TGTGCCAGCAGCGAACCGGGACAGGGGGGTAGAATAGTAACCTACGAGCAGTACTTC. Protein: CASSEPGQGGRIVTYEQYF.

The chain links TRBV18 to TRBJ2-1; possibly TRBD2 for D (6 bases). The CDR3 totals 14 residues. Germline-derived CDR1 and CDR2 are KGHSH and LQKENI. V was pared by 5 bases and J by 1 base, with 9 bases between. The CDR3 DNA sequence: TGTGCCAGCTCATCGGGGGAGTCCTACAATGAGCAGTTCTTC. Its protein product is CASSSGESYNEQFF.

The DNA of the CDR3 is TGTGCCAGCAGCCCGACGGGAGCCATGAACACTGAAGCTTTCTTT. Translation gives CASSPTGAMNTEAFF. The chain recombines TRBV9 with TRBJ1-1; unclear D gene. V was trimmed by 4 bases and J by 0 bases, leaving 13 bases between them. The CDR3 has 15 amino acids. The germline gives CDR1 SGDLS, CDR2 YYNGEE.

This chain joins TRBV7-2 and TRBJ2-5; 9 nucleotides align to TRBD1. The CDR3 covers 18 residues. The J segment lost 2 bases and the V segment lost 0 bases, leaving 10 bases of the junction unmatched. The V gene's germline CDR1 is SGHTA and CDR2 FQGNSA. The CDR3 DNA reads TGTGCCAGCAGCTTAGCCTCCGGGACAGGGAGGGGGCAAGAGACCCAGTACTTC. Its translation is CASSLASGTGRGQETQYF.

This clone was counted a few times. The chain uses TRBV1 and TRBJ2-7; the listed D gene, TRBD2, was not tested against the DNA. TRBV1 corresponds to a pseudogene. The CDR3 length is 17 residues. Written as DNA, the CDR3 is TGCACCAGCAGCCAGCCGACGGGGACTAGCGGGAGTTACGAGCAGTACTTC. Translated: CTSSQPTGTSGSYEQYF.

This chain links TRBV28 with TRBJ2-2, with TRBD2 matching over 8 bases. Germline V gene sequence: CDR1 MDHEN, CDR2 SYDVKM. This CDR3 region has 19 residues. V was pared by 2 bases and J by 1 base, with 12 bases of the junction left unmatched. The CDR3 loop reads CASSLSTGGVWENTGELFF. CDR3 bases: TGTGCCAGCAGTTTAAGCACCGGGGGGGTGTGGGAGAACACCGGGGAGCTGTTTTTT.

This chain joins TRBV6-1 and TRBJ1-2; 8 bases agree with TRBD1. Trimming took 2 bases from V and 7 from J; bases not matched to a gene: 3. The CDR3 is made up of 13 amino acids. Germline assignment: CDR1 MNHNS and CDR2 SASEGT. The CDR3 loop reads CASSEQDRAGYTF. The CDR3 DNA reads as TGTGCCAGCAGTGAACAGGACAGGGCTGGCTACACCTTC.

This clone has more than one count but fewer than ten. The V and J genes are TRBV19 and TRBJ1-3; 7 positions agree with TRBD1. CDR1 and CDR2 from the germline V gene are LNHDA and SQIVND (reference sequence). Trimming took 5 bases from V and 1 from J; bases not matched to a gene: 11. The CDR3 extends over 17 amino acids. CDR3 in DNA: TGTGCCAGTAGTGCCCTAAACAGGGGAAGGTCTGGAAACACCATATATTTT. Protein product: CASSALNRGRSGNTIYF.

The chain has TRBV5-4 and TRBJ2-1; 8 bases agree with TRBD2. Germline V gene data show CDR1 as SGHNT and CDR2 as YYREEE (reference sequence). Trimming removed 3 bases from V and 10 bases from J; junction bases left unmatched: 15. The CDR3 has 16 amino acids. The CDR3 DNA follows: TGTGCCAGCAGCTATTCAATCGGGACTAGGGCCGGGGAGCAGTTCTTC. Residues: CASSYSIGTRAGEQFF.

The rearrangement uses TRBV9 and TRBJ1-3; tentative D call: TRBD1 (5 bases). The CDR3 totals 16 residues. Trimming took off 0 bases at V and 7 bases at J, with 17 bases between the two ends. The germline V gene encodes CDR1 SGDLS and CDR2 YYNGEE. The CDR3 loop is CASSVELGRVGNTIYF. CDR3 nucleotides: TGTGCCAGCAGCGTAGAGCTGGGGCGCGTGGGCAACACCATATATTTT.

This chain uses TRBV30 with TRBJ1-1; perhaps TRBD1 as D (5 bases). The CDR3 is made up of 14 amino acids. CDR1 is GTSNPN, CDR2 SVGIG, per germline (reference sequence). The germline V and J ends were trimmed by 4 bases and 0 bases, with 12 bases remaining between them. The CDR3 reads CAWNRQNMNTEAFF. CDR3 nucleotide sequence: TGTGCCTGGAATAGACAGAACATGAACACTGAAGCTTTCTTT.